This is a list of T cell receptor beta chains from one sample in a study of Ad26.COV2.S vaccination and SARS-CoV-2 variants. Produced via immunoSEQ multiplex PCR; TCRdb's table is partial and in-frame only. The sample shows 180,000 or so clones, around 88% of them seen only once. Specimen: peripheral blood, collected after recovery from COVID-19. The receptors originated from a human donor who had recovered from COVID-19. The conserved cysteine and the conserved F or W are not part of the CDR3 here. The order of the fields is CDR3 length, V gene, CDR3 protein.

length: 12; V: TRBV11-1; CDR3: ASSLVGGSNEQF
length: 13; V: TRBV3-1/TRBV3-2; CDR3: ASSQLQGRNTEAF
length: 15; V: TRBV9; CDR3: ASSPGTSGPLSYEQY
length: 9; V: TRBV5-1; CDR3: ASSGRHEQY
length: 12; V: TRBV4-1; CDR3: ASSQDGVAGEQY
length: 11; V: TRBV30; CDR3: AWSVRRAETQY
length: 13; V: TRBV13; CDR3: ASSLGYRSTDTQY
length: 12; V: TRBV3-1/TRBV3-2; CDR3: ASSQWESSRTQY
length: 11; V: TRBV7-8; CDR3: ASSFRGEDGYT
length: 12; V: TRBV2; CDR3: ALGEGGILYEQY
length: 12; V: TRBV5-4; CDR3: ASSLADRGYEQY
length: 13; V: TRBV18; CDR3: ASSPGTGERYGYT
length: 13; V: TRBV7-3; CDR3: ASSETGPSTDTQY
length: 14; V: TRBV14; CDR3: ASSHLDRGPRTEQF
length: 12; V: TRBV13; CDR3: ASSFGRGQEKLF
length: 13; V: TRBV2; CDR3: ASRGWTDSNEKLF
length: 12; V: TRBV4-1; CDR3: ASSEDRVNSPLH
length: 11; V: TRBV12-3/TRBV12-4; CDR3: ASSTGGNEKLF
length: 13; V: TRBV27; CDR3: ASRPMGSGNSPLH
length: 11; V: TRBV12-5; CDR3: ASGATLYQPQH
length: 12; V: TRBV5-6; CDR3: ASNTRGRAYGYT
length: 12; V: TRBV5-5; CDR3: ASSQSDPEDTQY
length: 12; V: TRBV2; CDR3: ASSEGVRNQPQH
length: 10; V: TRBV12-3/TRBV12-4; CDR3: ASSLKGNTIY
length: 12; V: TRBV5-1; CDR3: ASSPGTGTDTQY
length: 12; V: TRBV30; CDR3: AWETRQGAHEQY
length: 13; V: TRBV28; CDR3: ASSLRVRLHEKLF
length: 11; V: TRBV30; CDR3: AWSPRANSPLH
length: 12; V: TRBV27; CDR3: ASSSDRGRNTIY
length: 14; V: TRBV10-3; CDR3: AISEDGTGRANEQF
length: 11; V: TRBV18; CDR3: ASSPSGGTEAF
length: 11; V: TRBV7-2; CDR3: ASSPTGSYEQY
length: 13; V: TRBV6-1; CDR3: ASSERWGSYNEQF
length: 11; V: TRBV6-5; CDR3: AILQGVNTEAF
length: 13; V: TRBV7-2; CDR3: ASSLASGSPDTQY
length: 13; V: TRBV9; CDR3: ASSVAGPSTDTQY
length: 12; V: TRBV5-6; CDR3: ASRPGTEYYGYT
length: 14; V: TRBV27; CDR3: ASTVLPGGSYNEQF
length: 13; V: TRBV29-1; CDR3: SVEGAGGFQETQY
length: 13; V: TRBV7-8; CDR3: ASSLSRGRTDTQY
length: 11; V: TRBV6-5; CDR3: ASTRDRGVGYT
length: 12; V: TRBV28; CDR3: ATLSGTANTEAF
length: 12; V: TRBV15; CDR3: ATSSRGGRETQY
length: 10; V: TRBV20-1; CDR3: SASGGPETQY
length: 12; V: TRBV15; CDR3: ATSRDSASQPQH
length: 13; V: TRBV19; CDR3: ASSIWTEDNSPLH
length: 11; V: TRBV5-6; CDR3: ASSWGPNYEQY
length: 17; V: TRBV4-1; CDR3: ASSQDSPATSSYNSPLH
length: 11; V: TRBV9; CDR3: ASSRLYTDTQY
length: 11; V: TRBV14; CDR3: ASSQVLADTQY
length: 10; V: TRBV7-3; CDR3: ASGENTGELF
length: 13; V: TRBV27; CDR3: ASSFLAGVASEQF
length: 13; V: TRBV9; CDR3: ASSVAGGGGNEQF